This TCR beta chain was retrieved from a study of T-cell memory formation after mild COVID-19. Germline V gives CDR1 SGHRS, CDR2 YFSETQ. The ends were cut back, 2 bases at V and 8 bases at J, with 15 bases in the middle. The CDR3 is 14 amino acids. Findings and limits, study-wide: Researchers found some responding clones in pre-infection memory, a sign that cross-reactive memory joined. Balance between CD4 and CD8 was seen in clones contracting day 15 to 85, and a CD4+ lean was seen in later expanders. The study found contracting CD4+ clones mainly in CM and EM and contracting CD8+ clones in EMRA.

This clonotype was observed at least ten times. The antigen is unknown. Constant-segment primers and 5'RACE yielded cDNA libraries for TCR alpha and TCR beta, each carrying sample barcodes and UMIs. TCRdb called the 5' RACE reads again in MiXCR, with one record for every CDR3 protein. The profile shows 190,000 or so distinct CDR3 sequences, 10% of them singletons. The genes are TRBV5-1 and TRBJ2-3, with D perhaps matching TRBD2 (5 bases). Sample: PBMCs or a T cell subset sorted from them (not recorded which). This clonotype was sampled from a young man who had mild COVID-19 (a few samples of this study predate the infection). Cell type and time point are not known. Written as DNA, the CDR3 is TGCGCCAGCAGCTTAGTGGGAGAAAGAGTTACGCAGTATTTT. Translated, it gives CASSLVGERVTQYF.